The present TCR beta chain was sequenced within a study of blood T cell repertoires in COVID-19. Trimming took off 6 bases at V and 8 bases at J, with 10 bases between the two ends. The CDR3 is 12 amino acids. Germline V gives CDR1 SGHAT, CDR2 FQNNGV. Authors' data handling: Amplifying reference gene primers gave estimates of nucleated cell counts. Using immunoSEQ multiplex PCR, the repertoire was profiled, and TCRdb retains in-frame clones only, with some absent. That table is the source of V, J and clone size, and D and trimming were worked out from the DNA. In the table there are some 330,000 clones, roughly 90% of which are singletons. Participants, roughly 18 to 90 years old, spanned more than 20 US areas. Membership in each cohort depended on participant-reported clinical history. Recovered Cohort 3 donors showed two negative PCRs, clearance, or symptom resolution. This clone occurred a few times.

Sequenced input: PBMCs or T cells enriched from blood (not recorded which). The chain joins TRBV11-2 to TRBJ1-4; D is unresolved. The sequence was collected from a woman aged 30 to 39 who had recovered from COVID-19. The CDR3 protein is CASSQEVEKLFF. The CDR3 DNA reads TGTGCCAGCAGTCAGGAAGTCGAAAAACTGTTTTTT.